The rows below give T cell receptor beta chains drawn from one sample of a study of blood T cell repertoires in COVID-19. Generated by immunoSEQ multiplex PCR, the TCRdb table keeps only in-frame clones and is missing some. Of approximately 530,000 clones listed, approximately 88% were seen once; the top ten hold 7.5% to 9%. Sequencing input: peripheral blood. The receptors stem from a woman aged 45-59 years with COVID-19, enrolled during active disease. The CDR3 runs from the conserved cysteine through the conserved F or W. D genes are given only for firm matches. The listing skips clone size in some rows; elsewhere it reads once, few, many or a size class.

J: TRBJ1-2; D: .; V: TRBV18; size: .; DNA: TGTGCCAGCTCACCACGACGGGATGTGGGCTATGGCTACACCTTC; CDR3: CASSPRRDVGYGYTF
J: TRBJ1-2; D: TRBD1; V: TRBV5-6; size: .; DNA: TGTGCCAGCAGCTACCGGGACAGCCATTATGGCTACACCTTC; CDR3: CASSYRDSHYGYTF
J: TRBJ2-3; D: .; V: TRBV19; size: once; DNA: TGTGCCAGTAGAGGTAGGGGGTCGGCAGATACGCAGTATTTT; CDR3: CASRGRGSADTQYF
J: TRBJ1-1; D: TRBD1; V: TRBV5-6; size: .; DNA: TGTGCCAGCAGCTTACAGGGGGCGCAAACTGAAGCTTTCTTT; CDR3: CASSLQGAQTEAFF
J: TRBJ1-2; D: .; V: TRBV5-4; size: .; DNA: TGTGCCAGCAGCTTGATTGGCAGGGAAGTCGAGGGCTACACCTTC; CDR3: CASSLIGREVEGYTF
J: TRBJ2-1; D: .; V: TRBV7-2; size: .; DNA: TGTGCCAGCAGCAAAGACAGGTCGAATGAGCAGTTCTTC; CDR3: CASSKDRSNEQFF
J: TRBJ2-7; D: .; V: TRBV5-8; size: .; DNA: TGTGCCAGCAGCTCACGGAGTAACTACGAGCAGTACTTC; CDR3: CASSSRSNYEQYF
J: TRBJ1-1; D: TRBD1; V: TRBV11-2; size: .; DNA: TGTGCCAGCAGCTTGGCCCCAGGGGGGTCGGTGAACACTGAAGCTTTCTTT; CDR3: CASSLAPGGSVNTEAFF
J: TRBJ2-5; D: .; V: TRBV6-5; size: .; DNA: TGTGCCAGCAGGCCAGGGACACCCCAAGAGACCCAGTACTTC; CDR3: CASRPGTPQETQYF
J: TRBJ1-5; D: TRBD1; V: TRBV7-8; size: .; DNA: TGTGCCAGCAGCTTAGCGCGAGGGGGCAAGAGTCAGCCCCAGCATTTT; CDR3: CASSLARGGKSQPQHF
J: TRBJ1-1; D: .; V: TRBV27; size: once; DNA: TGTGCCAGCAGTCCGCTCCGGTCGAACACTGAAGCTTTCTTT; CDR3: CASSPLRSNTEAFF
J: TRBJ2-1; D: .; V: TRBV27; size: once; DNA: TGTGCCAGCGTATTAAATCCGGGGAGTGAGCAGTTCTTC; CDR3: CASVLNPGSEQFF
J: TRBJ2-7; D: TRBD2; V: TRBV6-1; size: .; DNA: TGTGCCAGCAGTGAGGTGCTAGCGGGGGGCTCTAACGAGCAGTACTTC; CDR3: CASSEVLAGGSNEQYF
J: TRBJ2-5; D: TRBD2; V: TRBV6-5; size: .; DNA: TGTGCCAGCAGTTACGTACTAGCGGGGGATGAGACCCAGTACTTC; CDR3: CASSYVLAGDETQYF
J: TRBJ2-3; D: .; V: TRBV4-2; size: .; DNA: TGTGCCAGCAGCCACCCCAGGGGTGTAGGCACAGATACGCAGTATTTT; CDR3: CASSHPRGVGTDTQYF
J: TRBJ1-2; D: .; V: TRBV30; size: .; DNA: TGTGCCTGGAGTGTCCCCGGGGGTGGCTACACCTTC; CDR3: CAWSVPGGGYTF
J: TRBJ2-7; D: .; V: TRBV6-2/TRBV6-3; size: .; DNA: TGTGCCAGCAGTCAACGCGGGACCGAGTACTTC; CDR3: CASSQRGTEYF